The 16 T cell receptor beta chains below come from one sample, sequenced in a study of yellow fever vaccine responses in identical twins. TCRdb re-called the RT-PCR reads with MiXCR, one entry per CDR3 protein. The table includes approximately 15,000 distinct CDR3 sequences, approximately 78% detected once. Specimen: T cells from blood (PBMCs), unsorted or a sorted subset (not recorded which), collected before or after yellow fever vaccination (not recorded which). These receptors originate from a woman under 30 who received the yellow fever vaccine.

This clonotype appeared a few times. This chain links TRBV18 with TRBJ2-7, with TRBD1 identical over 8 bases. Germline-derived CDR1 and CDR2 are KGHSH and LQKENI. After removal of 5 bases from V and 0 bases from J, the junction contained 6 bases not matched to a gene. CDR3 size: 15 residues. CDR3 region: CASSKGQVFSYEQYF. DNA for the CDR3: TGTGCCAGCTCAAAGGGACAGGTATTCTCCTACGAGCAGTACTTC.

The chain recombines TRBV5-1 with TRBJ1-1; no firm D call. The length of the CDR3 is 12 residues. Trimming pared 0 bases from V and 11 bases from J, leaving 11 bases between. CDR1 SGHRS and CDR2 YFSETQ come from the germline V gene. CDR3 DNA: TGCGCCAGCAGCTTGGGGGGTACGGGGGCTTTCTTT. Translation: CASSLGGTGAFF.

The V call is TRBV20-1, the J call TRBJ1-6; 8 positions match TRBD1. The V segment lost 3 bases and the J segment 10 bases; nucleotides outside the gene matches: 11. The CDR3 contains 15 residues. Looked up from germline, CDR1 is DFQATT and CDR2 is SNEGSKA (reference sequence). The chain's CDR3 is CSASSAGQAVSPLHF. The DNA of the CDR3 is TGCAGTGCTAGTAGTGCGGGACAGGCCGTATCACCCCTCCACTTT.

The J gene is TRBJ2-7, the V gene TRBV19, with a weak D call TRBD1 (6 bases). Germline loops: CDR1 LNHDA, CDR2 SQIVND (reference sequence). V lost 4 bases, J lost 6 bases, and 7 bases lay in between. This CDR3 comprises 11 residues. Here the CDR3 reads CASSTTGEQYF. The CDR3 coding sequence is TGTGCCAGTAGTACGACAGGCGAGCAGTACTTC.

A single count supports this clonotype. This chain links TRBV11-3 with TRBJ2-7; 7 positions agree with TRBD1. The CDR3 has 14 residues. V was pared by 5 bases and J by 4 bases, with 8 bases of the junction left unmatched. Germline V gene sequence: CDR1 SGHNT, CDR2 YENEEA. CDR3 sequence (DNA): TGTGCCAGCAGCATCCCGACAGGGCAGTACGAGCAGTACTTC. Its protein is CASSIPTGQYEQYF.

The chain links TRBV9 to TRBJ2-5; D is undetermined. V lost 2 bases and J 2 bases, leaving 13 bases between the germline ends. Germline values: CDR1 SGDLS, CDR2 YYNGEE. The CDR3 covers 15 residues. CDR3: CASSVGQKNQETQYF. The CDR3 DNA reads TGTGCCAGCAGCGTCGGCCAGAAGAATCAAGAGACCCAGTACTTC.

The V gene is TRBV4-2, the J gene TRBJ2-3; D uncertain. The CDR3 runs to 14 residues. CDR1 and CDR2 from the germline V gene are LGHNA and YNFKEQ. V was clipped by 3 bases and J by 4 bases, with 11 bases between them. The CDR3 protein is CASSQETSADTQYF. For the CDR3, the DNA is TGTGCCAGCAGCCAGGAGACCAGCGCAGATACGCAGTATTTT.

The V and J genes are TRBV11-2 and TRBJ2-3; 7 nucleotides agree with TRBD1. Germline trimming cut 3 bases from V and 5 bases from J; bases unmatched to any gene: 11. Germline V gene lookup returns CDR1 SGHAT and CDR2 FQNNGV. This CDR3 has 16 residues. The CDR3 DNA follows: TGTGCCAGCAGCTTCCTATCAGGGGGAAGGGGAGATACGCAGTATTTT. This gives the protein CASSFLSGGRGDTQYF.

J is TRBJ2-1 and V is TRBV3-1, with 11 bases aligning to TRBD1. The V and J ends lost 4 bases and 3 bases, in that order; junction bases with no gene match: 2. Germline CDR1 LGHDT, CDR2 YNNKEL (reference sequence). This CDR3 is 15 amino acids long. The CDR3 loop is CASSPGTGGYNEQFF. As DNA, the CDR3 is TGTGCCAGCAGCCCCGGGACAGGGGGCTACAATGAGCAGTTCTTC.

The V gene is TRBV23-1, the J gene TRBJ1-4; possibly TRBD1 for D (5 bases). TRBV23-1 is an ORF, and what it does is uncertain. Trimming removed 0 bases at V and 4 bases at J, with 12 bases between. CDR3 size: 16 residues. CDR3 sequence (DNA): TGCGCCAGCAGTCAATCGCCGGGACGGCTTAATGAAAAACTGTTTTTT. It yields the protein CASSQSPGRLNEKLFF.

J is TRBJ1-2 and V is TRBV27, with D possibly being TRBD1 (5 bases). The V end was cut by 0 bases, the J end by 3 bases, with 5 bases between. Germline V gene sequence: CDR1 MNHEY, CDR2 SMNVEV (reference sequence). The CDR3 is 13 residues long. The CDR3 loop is CASSLSGDYGYTF. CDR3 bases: TGTGCCAGCAGTTTATCGGGGGACTATGGCTACACCTTC.

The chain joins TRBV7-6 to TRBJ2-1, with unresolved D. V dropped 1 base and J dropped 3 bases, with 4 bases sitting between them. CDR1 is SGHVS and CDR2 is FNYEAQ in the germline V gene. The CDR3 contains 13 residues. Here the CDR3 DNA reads TGTGCCAGCAGCTTAGTCCACTACAATGAGCAGTTCTTC. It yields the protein CASSLVHYNEQFF.

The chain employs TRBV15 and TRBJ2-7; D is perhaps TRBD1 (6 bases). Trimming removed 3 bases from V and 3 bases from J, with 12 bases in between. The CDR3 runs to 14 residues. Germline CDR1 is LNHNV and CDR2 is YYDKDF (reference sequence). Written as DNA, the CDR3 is TGTGCCACCAGCAGCGGACAGTCTAGCTACGAGCAGTACTTC. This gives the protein CATSSGQSSYEQYF.

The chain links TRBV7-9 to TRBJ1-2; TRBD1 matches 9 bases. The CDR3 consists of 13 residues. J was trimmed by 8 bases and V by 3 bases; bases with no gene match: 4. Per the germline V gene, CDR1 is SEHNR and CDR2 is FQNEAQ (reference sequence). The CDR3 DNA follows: TGTGCCAGCAGCTTGGGGACAGGGCAAGGCTACACCTTC. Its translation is CASSLGTGQGYTF.

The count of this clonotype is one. For the CDR3, the DNA is TGCAGTGGGGAATTACAAGAGACCCAGTACTTC. Protein product: CSGELQETQYF. This chain connects TRBV20-1 to TRBJ2-5; D uncertain. This CDR3 contains 11 residues. The germline gives CDR1 DFQATT, CDR2 SNEGSKA (reference sequence). V lost 7 bases and J 2 bases, leaving 8 bases between the germline ends.

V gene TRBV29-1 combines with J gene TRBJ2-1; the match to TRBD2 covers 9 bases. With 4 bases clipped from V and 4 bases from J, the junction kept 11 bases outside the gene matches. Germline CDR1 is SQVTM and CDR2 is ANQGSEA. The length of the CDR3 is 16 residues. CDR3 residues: CSVVGAGGGVYNEQFF. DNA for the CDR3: TGCAGCGTTGTAGGAGCGGGAGGTGGAGTTTACAATGAGCAGTTCTTC.